One sample yielded the 27 T cell receptor beta chains listed below, sequenced in a study of low-dose radiotherapy and immunotherapy resistance in tumors. Time point given: after trial treatment. This sample's treatment: LDRT plus nivolumab, ipilimumab, low-dose cyclophosphamide and aspirin (RACIN trial). TRAV- and TRBV-specific primers, spanning alpha and beta chains, primed first-strand cDNA. The TCRs were subjected to amplification over approximately 18 PCR cycles employing a constant-region primer in conjunction with a V-primer adapter. TCRdb ran MiXCR on the reads and lists one entry per CDR3 protein. The repertoire has around 100,000 distinct CDR3 sequences, about 20% of them found once; the top ten carry more than 10%. The sample was PBMCs, taken after low-dose radiotherapy plus immunotherapy. The receptors derive from a female donor with ovarian cancer.

This clonotype was detected a few times. This chain uses TRBV30 with TRBJ1-5; D is undetermined. The CDR3 has 14 residues. CDR1 is GTSNPN and CDR2 is SVGIG in the germline V gene (reference sequence). Trimming cost V 2 bases and J 2 bases, with 10 bases left between them. The CDR3 nucleotides are TGTGCCTGGAGTATCTTAGGGCGCAATCAGCCCCAGCATTTT. Encoded protein: CAWSILGRNQPQHF. Supplemented by reference TRBV30 and TRBJ1-5, the full variable domain reads SQTIHQWPATLVQPVGSPLSLECTVEGTSNPNLYWYRQAAGRGLQLLFYSVGIGQISSEVPQNLSASRPQDRQFILSSKKLLLSDSGFYLCAWSILGRNQPQHFGDGTRLSIL.

This clonotype was recorded at least ten times. The chain joins TRBV6-5 to TRBJ2-6; no clear D gene. V gave up 5 bases and J gave up 0 bases, with 11 bases separating them. Per germline, CDR1 MNHEY and CDR2 SVGAGI. The CDR3 extends over 16 amino acids. CDR3 coding DNA: TGTGCCAGCAGTGCGGTACACCTCTCTGGGGCCAACGTCCTGACTTTC. Its protein is CASSAVHLSGANVLTF.

This rearrangement joins TRBV19 to TRBJ1-6; 8 positions match TRBD1. In germline, CDR1 is LNHDA, CDR2 SQIVND (reference sequence). This CDR3 region has 15 residues. V trimming: 4 bases; J trimming: 5 bases; junction bases outside the gene matches: 4. The CDR3 loop is CASSTGQGDNSPLHF. The CDR3 DNA follows: TGTGCCAGTAGTACAGGACAGGGAGATAATTCACCCCTCCACTTT.

The table lists this clonotype with many counts. DNA for the CDR3: TGTGCCAGCAATTTAAACAGGGCGACTAATGAAAAACTGTTTTTT. Translating gives CASNLNRATNEKLFF. The V and J genes are TRBV6-2 or TRBV6-3 and TRBJ1-4, with a possible D match to TRBD1 (6 bases). Germline V lookup: CDR1 MNHEY, CDR2 SVGEGT. The CDR3 has 15 amino acids. Trimming removed 7 bases at V and 2 bases at J, with 14 bases between.

This clonotype was counted ten times or more. The CDR3 nucleotides read TGTGCCAGCAGCTTAGGGGGGGGCGGTTCACCCCTCCACTTT. Residues: CASSLGGGGSPLHF. V gene TRBV7-2 combines with J gene TRBJ1-6; D possibly corresponds to TRBD1 (6 bases). The ends were cut back, 1 base at V and 9 bases at J, with 10 bases in the middle. This CDR3 has 14 residues. Germline V gene lookup returns CDR1 SGHTA and CDR2 FQGNSA.

This clonotype was detected many times. This chain uses TRBV7-9 with TRBJ1-6; D is perhaps TRBD1 (6 bases). Trimming shortened V by 5 bases and J by 14 bases, and 19 bases separated the two germline ends. The CDR3 has 14 amino acids. In germline, CDR1 is SEHNR, CDR2 FQNEAQ (reference sequence). CDR3 nucleotide sequence: TGTGCCAGCAGCCACGGTGGGGGGCCAGGAGCCCTCCACTTT. Amino acids: CASSHGGGPGALHF.

This clonotype was detected many times. The V call is TRBV7-8, the J call TRBJ2-5; D uncertain. Germline loops: CDR1 SGHVS, CDR2 FQNEAQ. The ends were cut back, 4 bases at V and 7 bases at J, with 16 bases in the middle. This CDR3 region has 14 residues. CDR3 protein: CASSSIVALGTQYF. CDR3 nucleotide sequence: TGTGCCAGCAGCTCGATAGTGGCCCTTGGGACCCAGTACTTC.

The sample holds many counts of this clonotype. The chain joins TRBV10-3 to TRBJ2-2, with D hard to call. The germline gives CDR1 ENHRY, CDR2 SYGVKD. V was shortened by 10 bases and J by 6 bases, with 12 bases between the two germline ends. There are 12 residues in the CDR3. Here the CDR3 DNA reads TGTGCCACCCACGCCTTAGCCGGGGAGCTGTTTTTT. Amino acids: CATHALAGELFF.

This clonotype came up many times. V and J are TRBV6-6 and TRBJ2-3, with 9 bases fitting TRBD2. Germline loops: CDR1 MNHNY, CDR2 SVGAGI (reference sequence). The CDR3 length is 15 residues. The ends lost 5 bases at V and 2 bases at J; junction bases unmatched: 5. The CDR3 here is CASSALAGFTDTQYF. As DNA, the CDR3 is TGTGCCAGCAGTGCTCTAGCGGGATTCACAGATACGCAGTATTTT.

This clonotype has more than one count but fewer than ten. A read error may be the cause here, since a much bigger clone is one base away. V is TRBV20-1 and J is TRBJ2-1; 10 bases match TRBD2. CDR3 length equals 15 residues. Germline values: CDR1 DFQATT, CDR2 SNEGSKA (reference sequence). Here the CDR3 DNA reads TGCAATGCTAGAGATCGGCTAGCGGGAGCCACTGAGCAGTTCTTC. Amino acid sequence: CNARDRLAGATEQFF.

This clonotype has at least ten counts. The chain couples TRBV28 to TRBJ2-2; perhaps TRBD2 as D (6 bases). Germline values: CDR1 MDHEN, CDR2 SYDVKM. Trimming cost V 2 bases and J 0 bases, with 10 bases left between them. CDR3 length: 16 amino acids. The chain's CDR3 is CASSLRGLANTGELFF. The CDR3 DNA sequence: TGTGCCAGCAGTTTACGGGGACTCGCGAACACCGGGGAGCTGTTTTTT.

Here the CDR3 reads CAWSGQDFYGYTF. In DNA form, the CDR3 reads TGTGCCTGGAGTGGACAGGACTTCTATGGCTACACCTTC. The chain employs TRBV30 and TRBJ1-2; D is possibly TRBD1 (6 bases). The ends were cut back, 1 base at V and 4 bases at J, with 10 bases in the middle. CDR1 is GTSNPN, CDR2 SVGIG, per germline (reference sequence). The CDR3 length is 13 residues.

This clonotype is a singleton in its sample. The chain carries TRBV6-6 and TRBJ2-7, with TRBD1 matching over 7 bases. The V gene end was trimmed by 5 bases and the J gene end by 2 bases; junction bases not matched to a gene: 9. The CDR3 is made up of 15 amino acids. CDR1 MNHNY and CDR2 SVGAGI come from the germline V gene (reference sequence). CDR3 protein: CASSNPGQPPYEQYF. The CDR3 DNA reads TGTGCCAGCAGTAACCCGGGACAGCCTCCCTACGAGCAGTACTTC.

This clonotype was found many times. J is TRBJ2-3 and V is TRBV3-1, with 8 nucleotides matching TRBD2. The J segment lost 2 bases and the V segment lost 4 bases, leaving 8 bases of the junction unmatched. The CDR3 loop spans 16 amino acids. Germline V CDR1 and CDR2: LGHDT, YNNKEL (reference sequence). CDR3 nucleotide sequence: TGTGCCAGCAGCCCCCTCCGGCGGGGGGACACAGATACGCAGTATTTT. Translated: CASSPLRRGDTDTQYF.

This clonotype was detected ten times or more. For the CDR3, the DNA is TGCGCCAGCAGCCCCCGAGAGGGGGTAGTCTATGGCTACACCTTC. Translation: CASSPREGVVYGYTF. V is TRBV5-1 and J is TRBJ1-2; possible D gene TRBD1, 6 bases. Trimming shortened V by 4 bases and J by 4 bases, and 17 bases separated the two germline ends. The CDR3 extends over 15 amino acids. The V gene's germline CDR1 is SGHRS and CDR2 YFSETQ.

Comment on this clonotype: The DNA is omitted, as the CDR3 cannot be located on it reliably, and the CDR3 follows TCRdb's listing. The chain has TRBV5-1 and TRBJ2-7. 23 amino acids form the CDR3, both terminal residues included. Germline CDR1 reads SGHRS; CDR2 reads YFSETQ. The chain's CDR3 is CASTNQTSMYLCASSLSQSEQYF.

The chain links TRBV2 to TRBJ2-1; 7 bases agree with TRBD1. CDR1 SNHLY and CDR2 FYNNEI come from the germline V gene. V lost 7 bases, J lost 7 bases, and 7 bases stayed unmatched. The CDR3 sequence is 13 residues long. The CDR3 protein is CASIRDSLNEQFF. In nucleotides, the CDR3 is TGTGCCAGCATTCGGGACAGCCTGAATGAGCAGTTCTTC.

This clonotype was seen at least ten times. The genes are TRBV20-1 and TRBJ1-3; maybe TRBD1 (6 bases). Germline CDR1 is DFQATT and CDR2 is SNEGSKA (reference sequence). The CDR3 consists of 12 residues. Trimming pared 3 bases from V and 3 bases from J, leaving 6 bases between. Here the CDR3 DNA reads TGCAGTGCTAGGGACAGTGGAAACACCATATATTTT. Amino acids: CSARDSGNTIYF.

The table lists this clonotype with many counts. The chain uses TRBV20-1 and TRBJ1-5; D is possibly TRBD1 (5 bases). Germline loops: CDR1 DFQATT, CDR2 SNEGSKA (reference sequence). The CDR3 contains 14 residues. Trimming stripped 1 base from V and 4 bases from J, with 11 bases between. The CDR3 sequence is CSARAMTDNQPQHF. The CDR3 region has the DNA TGCAGTGCTAGAGCGATGACAGATAATCAGCCCCAGCATTTT.

This clonotype has a count of ten or more. V and J are TRBV11-1 and TRBJ2-7; D is possibly TRBD2 (5 bases). V was cut by 5 bases and J by 6 bases, with 11 bases left in between. The CDR3 sequence is 12 residues long. Germline values: CDR1 SGHAT, CDR2 FQDESV (reference sequence). The CDR3 here is CASSPFGVEQYF. The CDR3 nucleotides are TGTGCCAGCAGCCCTTTCGGGGTCGAGCAGTACTTC.

Remarks on this clonotype: A much larger clone lies a single base off, so this may be a read error. V is TRBV7-8 and J is TRBJ2-7; D is perhaps TRBD1 (6 bases). V dropped 5 bases and J dropped 5 bases, with 13 bases sitting between them. Germline values: CDR1 SGHVS, CDR2 FQNEAQ. CDR3 length: 13 amino acids. As DNA, the CDR3 is TGTGCCAGCAGCCCAGACAGGTGTAACGAGCAGTACTTC. Its translation is CASSPDRCNEQYF. Complete variable domain (other parts from reference TRBV7-8 and TRBJ2-7): GAGVSQSPRYKVAKRGQDVALRCDPISGHVSLFWYQQALGQGPEFLTYFQNEAQLDKSGLPSDRFFAERPEGSVSTLKIQRTQQEDSAVYLCASSPDRCNEQYFGPGTRLTVT.

The table lists this clonotype with many counts. The rearrangement uses TRBV7-2 and TRBJ2-6; D is undetermined. This CDR3 is 18 amino acids long. V was shortened by 1 base and J by 0 bases, with 13 bases between the two germline ends. CDR1 SGHTA and CDR2 FQGNSA come from the germline V gene. CDR3 nucleotide sequence: TGTGCCAGCAGCTTAGGGGCAGGTCTAATCTCTGGGGCCAACGTCCTGACTTTC. This encodes CASSLGAGLISGANVLTF.

A word on this clonotype: A single base is all that separates this from a far larger clone, so a read error is likely. The chain links TRBV7-4 to TRBJ2-3; TRBD1 is a possible D gene (5 bases). Germline V gene sequence: CDR1 SGHVT, CDR2 SQSDAQ. The CDR3 spans 18 residues. DNA for the CDR3: TGTGCCAGAAGCTTGGGGTCGTGGGGCACAGGTATCACAGATACGCAGTATTTT. The encoded protein is CARSLGSWGTGITDTQYF.

The chain employs TRBV28 and TRBJ2-5; 7 bases line up with TRBD2. Germline V gives CDR1 MDHEN, CDR2 SYDVKM. V gave up 3 bases and J gave up 4 bases; unmatched junction bases: 11. This CDR3 is built from 16 residues. CDR3 loop: CASSFLRGDVVETQYF. The DNA of the CDR3 is TGTGCCAGCAGTTTTCTCCGGGGGGACGTAGTAGAGACCCAGTACTTC.

The rearrangement uses TRBV15 and TRBJ2-4; 11 positions match TRBD2. The CDR3 is made up of 17 amino acids. Germline-derived CDR1 and CDR2 are LNHNV and YYDKDF (reference sequence). Trimming took 7 bases from V and 4 from J; bases not matched to a gene: 12. CDR3 sequence (DNA): TGTGCCACCACACTAGCGGGAGTAATAGGTTGGAAAAACATTCAGTACTTC. It translates to CATTLAGVIGWKNIQYF. The complete variable domain, with remaining parts taken from reference TRBV15 and TRBJ2-4, reads DAMVIQNPRYQVTQFGKPVTLSCSQTLNHNVMYWYQQKSSQAPKLLFHYYDKDFNNEADTPDNFQSRRPNTSFCFLDIRSPGLGDTAMYLCATTLAGVIGWKNIQYFGAGTRLSVL.

This clonotype was seen repeatedly, ten times or more. This chain joins TRBV6-2 or TRBV6-3 and TRBJ2-1; TRBD2 matches at 8 bases. From germline, CDR1 is MNHEY and CDR2 SVGEGT. J lost 8 bases, V lost 8 bases, and 11 bases had no gene match. The CDR3 is made up of 14 amino acids. The CDR3 region is CASLNSGTGHEQFF. For the CDR3, the DNA is TGTGCCAGCCTGAATAGCGGGACGGGCCATGAGCAGTTCTTC.

This clonotype was observed at least ten times. The V call is TRBV20-1, the J call TRBJ2-3, with 15 nucleotides matching TRBD2. Per germline, CDR1 DFQATT and CDR2 SNEGSKA (reference sequence). The CDR3 runs to 16 residues. The V gene end was trimmed by 5 bases and the J gene end by 2 bases; junction bases not matched to a gene: 5. CDR3 loop: CSAQGLAGGDTDTQYF. Here the CDR3 DNA reads TGCAGTGCTCAGGGACTAGCGGGAGGTGACACAGATACGCAGTATTTT.